These 5 T cell receptor beta chains were all obtained from the same sample, sequenced in a study of cytomegalovirus exposure and HLA in healthy donors. It was with 60 Vbeta and 13 Jbeta primers that the PCR ran. Sequencing used immunoSEQ multiplex PCR; TCRdb keeps in-frame clones, though not all of them. The data contain some 150,000 clones, over 60% of them singletons. The sample taken for sequencing was PBMCs. All receptors come from a woman aged 40 to 50 in good health and CMV-seronegative.

This clone was counted a few times. The chain joins TRBV15 to TRBJ2-7; the D is unclear. This CDR3 region has 12 residues. The germline CDR1 and CDR2 sequences are LNHNV and YYDKDF (reference sequence). Trimming took 0 bases from V and 6 from J, leaving 6 bases between them. For the CDR3, the DNA is TGTGCCACCAGCAGAGATAGATCCGAGCAGTACTTC. It codes for CATSRDRSEQYF.

This chain connects TRBV10-2 to TRBJ2-1; TRBD1 agrees at 9 bases. Germline V CDR1 and CDR2: WSHSY, SAAADI. V gave up 3 bases and J gave up 7 bases; unmatched junction bases: 7. The CDR3 extends over 15 amino acids. The CDR3: CASSDGTGLRNEQFF. In DNA, the CDR3 is TGCGCCAGCAGTGATGGGACAGGGCTAAGGAATGAGCAGTTCTTC.

The rearrangement links TRBV6-4 to TRBJ2-1, with 10 bases lining up with TRBD2. The junction had 7 bases not matched to a gene; V was cut back by 3 bases and J by 8 bases. This CDR3 comprises 15 residues. Germline CDR1 MRHNA, CDR2 SNTAGT. This chain's CDR3 is CASSEGTSAGHEQFF. CDR3 coding DNA: TGTGCCAGCAGTGAAGGGACTAGCGCGGGGCATGAGCAGTTCTTC.

This rearrangement joins TRBV19 to TRBJ2-1, with 12 nucleotides matching TRBD2. J gave up 7 bases and V 5 bases, and 6 bases lay outside the gene matches. The CDR3 has 15 residues. Looked up from germline, CDR1 is LNHDA and CDR2 is SQIVND (reference sequence). The CDR3 sequence: CASSARLAGENEQFF. CDR3 sequence (DNA): TGTGCCAGTAGTGCGCGACTAGCGGGAGAGAATGAGCAGTTCTTC.

The V and J genes are TRBV19 and TRBJ1-5; TRBD1 agrees at 8 bases. The germline gives CDR1 LNHDA, CDR2 SQIVND (reference sequence). CDR3 length equals 16 residues. The junction had 7 bases not matched to a gene; V was cut back by 3 bases and J by 3 bases. The CDR3, as DNA: TGTGCCAGTAGTATCCTCTCGGACAGGGTCAATCAGCCCCAGCATTTT. It codes for CASSILSDRVNQPQHF.